What follows are 3 T cell receptor beta chains derived from one specimen sequenced in a study of shared T cell receptors in the human thymus. TCRdb's table, derived via immunoSEQ multiplex PCR, lists solely in-frame clones and lacks some. Found here are over 60,000 clones, about 96% of them singletons; the top ten hold roughly 0.033%. The sequencing input was thymocytes. These receptors were taken from a human donor.

The chain uses TRBV4-3 and TRBJ1-4; a weak D match, TRBD1 (5 bases). Germline assignment: CDR1 LGHNA and CDR2 YSLEER. The CDR3 loop spans 17 amino acids. V lost 3 bases and J lost 0, with 14 bases in between. CDR3 protein: CASSQRNGAATNEKLFF. In DNA, the CDR3 is TGCGCCAGCAGCCAGCGAAACGGGGCCGCAACTAATGAAAAACTGTTTTTT.

The chain recombines TRBV28 with TRBJ2-1, with D possibly being TRBD1 (6 bases). Germline CDR1 and CDR2: MDHEN and SYDVKM. The CDR3 has 15 amino acids. Deletions cut 5 bases from V and 2 bases from J, with 13 bases between. The CDR3 here is CASSIPGTTYNEQFF. CDR3 bases: TGTGCCAGCAGTATTCCCGGGACAACCTACAATGAGCAGTTCTTC.

This chain uses TRBV27 with TRBJ2-3, with 8 bases matching TRBD2. Germline-derived CDR1 and CDR2 are MNHEY and SMNVEV (reference sequence). Losses at the gene ends were 1 base for V and 5 bases for J; bases not matched to a gene: 8. The CDR3 totals 16 residues. Here the CDR3 reads CASSLFPGGPGDTQYF. The CDR3, as DNA: TGTGCCAGCAGTTTATTTCCGGGGGGGCCTGGAGATACGCAGTATTTT.